Each of the 9 T cell receptor beta chains below was sequenced from the same sample in a study of T cells in Graves' hyperthyroidism and ophthalmopathy. TCR beta CDR3 region amplification was performed from RNA transcripts. The HTBI primer set served for first-round RT-PCR of the TCR CDR3. Using its own MiXCR run on the multiplex PCR reads, TCRdb lists one record per CDR3 protein. The data show approximately 100,000 distinct CDR3 sequences, 47% seen once. Sequencing used blood. Receptor source: a man aged 35-49 years with Graves' hyperthyroidism.

As concerns this clonotype: An end of the junction does not agree with germline; a read error may underlie this. J is TRBJ2-3 and V is TRBV24-1, with D unresolved. The length of the CDR3 is 15 residues. The germline gives CDR1 KGHDR, CDR2 SFDVKD. The DNA for the CDR3 is TGTGCCAGCAGTTTAGGAGTTAGAGGCACAGATACGCAGTATTTT. Translation gives CASSLGVRGTDTQYF.

This clonotype was found many times. This rearrangement joins TRBV12-3 or TRBV12-4 to TRBJ1-4; 8 nucleotides agree with TRBD1. The V gene end was trimmed by 6 bases and the J gene end by 5 bases; junction bases not matched to a gene: 8. The CDR3 covers 15 residues. In DNA, the CDR3 is TGTGCCAGCAGCCTTAGGACAGGGACAAATGAAAAACTGTTTTTT. This codes for CASSLRTGTNEKLFF.

V and J are TRBV7-6 and TRBJ2-1; 14 nucleotides match TRBD2. The germline CDR1 and CDR2 sequences are SGHVS and FNYEAQ. V was clipped by 5 bases and J by 10 bases; unmatched bases: 10. This CDR3 contains 16 residues. The CDR3 reads CASSPTSGRGSTEQFF. The DNA of the CDR3 is TGTGCCAGCAGCCCGACTAGCGGGAGGGGGTCTACAGAGCAGTTCTTC.

This clonotype was observed at least ten times. The gene calls are TRBV4-3 and TRBJ1-4; tentatively, D is TRBD1 (6 bases). Trimming left V 1 base short and J 5 bases short, with 11 bases between. Germline assignment: CDR1 LGHNA and CDR2 YSLEER. The CDR3 consists of 15 residues. CDR3 nucleotides: TGCGCCAGCAGCCAAGCCGGACAGAGAAATGAAAAACTGTTTTTT. This codes for CASSQAGQRNEKLFF.

J is TRBJ2-7 and V is TRBV30; no reliable D call. The CDR3 loop spans 11 amino acids. The V and J ends lost 0 bases and 4 bases respectively, with 4 bases between them. Germline V gives CDR1 GTSNPN, CDR2 SVGIG (reference sequence). The CDR3 nucleotides are TGTGCCTGGAGTGTGGGTTACGAGCAGTACTTC. Protein product: CAWSVGYEQYF.

The chain joins TRBV24-1 to TRBJ2-7; possibly TRBD2 for D (7 bases). The CDR3 totals 18 residues. The germline gives CDR1 KGHDR, CDR2 SFDVKD. V dropped 5 bases and J dropped 0 bases, with 22 bases sitting between them. CDR3 region: CATSARGVSGWNSYEQYF. The CDR3 DNA follows: TGTGCCACCAGTGCTAGGGGGGTTAGCGGGTGGAACTCCTACGAGCAGTACTTC.

This clonotype was seen ten or more times. This chain connects TRBV7-6 to TRBJ1-4, with D hard to call. CDR1 and CDR2 from the germline V gene are SGHVS and FNYEAQ. The CDR3 consists of 14 residues. V lost 2 bases and J 0 bases, leaving 4 bases between the germline ends. The CDR3, as DNA: TGTGCCAGCAGCTTAACATCAACTAATGAAAAACTGTTTTTT. This translates into CASSLTSTNEKLFF.

V gene TRBV2 combines with J gene TRBJ1-1; 9 bases match TRBD1. Unmatched junction bases numbered 3, after V lost 6 bases and J lost 4 bases. This CDR3 spans 13 amino acids. The germline V gene encodes CDR1 SNHLY and CDR2 FYNNEI. Here the CDR3 DNA reads TGTGCCAGCAGCGGGACAGGGACCACTGAAGCTTTCTTT. It yields the protein CASSGTGTTEAFF.

Ten or more counts support this clonotype. The chain joins TRBV29-1 to TRBJ2-3, with unresolved D. Trimming took off 3 bases at V and 1 base at J, with 5 bases between the two ends. Germline loops: CDR1 SQVTM, CDR2 ANQGSEA. The length of the CDR3 is 12 residues. The CDR3 sequence: CSVDEGTDTQYF. For the CDR3, the DNA is TGCAGCGTTGACGAGGGCACAGATACGCAGTATTTT.